Listed below are T cell receptor beta chains from one sample, sequenced in a study of identical twins. TCRdb independently ran MiXCR on the 5' RACE reads; one entry per CDR3 protein. The sample records approximately 690,000 distinct CDR3 sequences, 6.1% being singletons. Material: naive T cells sorted from blood. These receptors all come from a man between 18 and 35 years old in good health. The CDR3 runs from the conserved cysteine through the conserved F or W. The D gene is left open where the match is weak. Expanded clones are given a class, and other clones once, few, many or no size at all.

j_gene,v_gene,d_gene,abundance,CDR3aa,CDR3nt
TRBJ1-1,TRBV6-1,TRBD1,many,CASQTRQGGWPEAFF,TGTGCCAGCCAAACCCGACAGGGTGGGTGGCCTGAAGCTTTCTTT
TRBJ1-4,TRBV20-1,.,many,CSAYTGQRNEKLFF,TGCAGTGCATACACCGGACAGAGAAATGAAAAACTGTTTTTT
TRBJ2-3,TRBV12-3/TRBV12-4,TRBD1,few,CASSSYPEGTGRRDTQYF,TGTGCCAGCAGTTCCTACCCTGAGGGGACAGGGCGGAGAGATACGCAGTATTTT
TRBJ1-2,TRBV5-4,.,many,CASSPGQTSHTYGYTF,TGTGCCAGCAGCCCCGGACAGACCTCGCACACCTATGGCTACACCTTC
TRBJ1-1,TRBV5-6,.,.,CASSLQGLSTEAFF,TGTGCCAGCAGCTTACAGGGTCTTAGCACTGAAGCTTTCTTT
TRBJ2-2,TRBV20-1,TRBD1,.,CSARGPMAGGLDTGELFF,TGCAGTGCTAGAGGTCCCATGGCAGGGGGTTTGGACACCGGGGAGCTGTTTTTT
TRBJ1-5,TRBV4-3,.,many,CASSQDGGQPQHF,TGCGCCAGCAGCCAAGATGGGGGACAGCCCCAGCATTTT
TRBJ2-7,TRBV7-2,TRBD2,many,CASSYRGGFSYEQYF,TGTGCCAGCAGCTACCGCGGGGGTTTCTCCTACGAGCAGTACTTC
TRBJ1-1,TRBV5-1,.,many,CASRGSGTGQEAFF,TGCGCCAGCAGGGGCAGTGGTACAGGGCAGGAAGCTTTCTTT
TRBJ2-2,TRBV12-3/TRBV12-4,.,many,CASRTEGPGELFF,TGTGCCAGCCGTACCGAGGGTCCCGGGGAGCTGTTTTTT
TRBJ2-7,TRBV7-2,TRBD1,.,CASSDTGGYEQYF,TGTGCCAGCAGCGATACAGGGGGCTACGAGCAGTACTTC
TRBJ2-3,TRBV3-1,TRBD2,.,CASSQELLAGGPSTDTQYF,TGTGCCAGCAGCCAAGAGTTACTAGCGGGAGGGCCGAGCACAGATACGCAGTATTTT
TRBJ1-2,TRBV6-1,.,few,CASRGDIPNYGYTF,TGTGCCAGCAGAGGGGACATACCTAACTATGGCTACACCTTC
TRBJ2-7,TRBV5-1,.,many,CASCKDRSYEQYF,TGCGCCAGCTGTAAGGACAGATCCTACGAGCAGTACTTC
TRBJ2-7,TRBV29-1,TRBD2,many,CSGLSGDEQYF,TGCAGCGGGTTGAGCGGGGACGAGCAGTACTTC
TRBJ2-2,TRBV12-3/TRBV12-4,.,few,CASSFPLLNTGELFF,TGTGCCAGCAGTTTTCCCCTTCTCAACACCGGGGAGCTGTTTTTT
TRBJ2-1,TRBV20-1,.,few,CSARDRLRDQYNEQFF,TGCAGTGCTAGAGACCGCCTCCGGGACCAATACAATGAGCAGTTCTTC
TRBJ2-1,TRBV24-1,.,many,CATSDSKQGPNYNEQFF,TGTGCCACCAGTGATTCTAAACAGGGTCCTAACTACAATGAGCAGTTCTTC
TRBJ1-5,TRBV6-5,.,many,CASSYYGLNQPQHF,TGTGCCAGCAGTTATTACGGGCTCAATCAGCCCCAGCATTTT
TRBJ2-5,TRBV12-3/TRBV12-4,.,few,CASSSSNGVPGTQYF,TGTGCCAGCAGTTCCTCCAACGGGGTGCCCGGGACCCAGTACTTC
TRBJ2-7,TRBV20-1,.,few,CSASGGGRYEQYF,TGCAGTGCTAGTGGCGGGGGCCGCTACGAGCAGTACTTC
TRBJ1-4,TRBV7-2,.,many,CASSLGQLEKLFF,TGTGCCAGCAGCTTAGGACAGTTGGAAAAACTGTTTTTT
TRBJ1-6,TRBV4-2,.,many,CASSQSGDSPLHF,TGTGCCAGCAGCCAATCCGGGGATTCACCCCTCCACTTT
TRBJ2-3,TRBV24-1,.,.,CATSDPGTLNPTDTQYF,TGTGCCACCAGTGATCCGGGGACCTTGAACCCCACAGATACGCAGTATTTT
TRBJ2-7,TRBV7-2,TRBD1,few,CASSSRAGTGVSEQYF,TGTGCCAGCAGCTCTAGGGCCGGGACAGGGGTATCGGAGCAGTACTTC
TRBJ1-5,TRBV6-5,.,.,CASSIQENQPQHF,TGTGCCAGCAGTATACAGGAGAATCAGCCCCAGCATTTT
TRBJ2-2,TRBV24-1,TRBD2,few,CATSVGSGSPGELFF,TGTGCCACCAGTGTTGGTAGCGGGAGTCCCGGGGAGCTGTTTTTT
TRBJ1-3,TRBV19,.,few,CAAAGVPGNTIYF,TGTGCCGCTGCAGGGGTTCCAGGAAACACCATATATTTT
TRBJ2-2,TRBV7-8,.,few,CASSPRVPNTGELFF,TGTGCCAGCAGCCCCAGGGTTCCGAACACCGGGGAGCTGTTTTTT
TRBJ2-7,TRBV7-6,.,.,CASSLAAGSGLEYF,TGTGCCAGCAGCTTAGCGGCAGGCAGCGGGCTGGAATACTTC
TRBJ2-1,TRBV15,.,few,CATSRGRDEQFF,TGTGCCACCAGCAGAGGTCGGGATGAGCAGTTCTTC
TRBJ2-3,TRBV2,.,many,CASRETLGAQYF,TGTGCCAGCCGTGAGACCCTCGGGGCGCAGTATTTT
TRBJ2-1,TRBV12-3/TRBV12-4,TRBD2,few,CASSAPSGGPEFF,TGTGCCAGCAGTGCCCCTAGCGGGGGGCCTGAGTTCTTC
TRBJ2-1,TRBV12-3/TRBV12-4,.,.,CASSSRVLSRSNEQFF,TGTGCCAGCAGTTCCAGGGTGCTGAGTCGGTCCAATGAGCAGTTCTTC
TRBJ2-1,TRBV3-1,TRBD2,.,CASSQRERGNEQFF,TGTGCCAGCAGCCAGAGAGAGCGGGGCAATGAGCAGTTCTTC
TRBJ2-1,TRBV6-5,.,many,CASSYRLGDEQFF,TGTGCCAGCAGTTACCGATTGGGAGATGAGCAGTTCTTC
TRBJ1-4,TRBV2,.,few,CASGKEDEKLFF,TGTGCCAGCGGCAAAGAAGATGAAAAACTGTTTTTT
TRBJ2-3,TRBV16,.,few,CASSPTGRSTDTQYF,TGTGCCAGCAGCCCGACCGGGCGATCCACAGATACGCAGTATTTT
TRBJ1-4,TRBV6-1,.,.,CASSTGIPDEKLFF,TGTGCCAGCAGCACCGGAATTCCAGATGAAAAACTGTTTTTT